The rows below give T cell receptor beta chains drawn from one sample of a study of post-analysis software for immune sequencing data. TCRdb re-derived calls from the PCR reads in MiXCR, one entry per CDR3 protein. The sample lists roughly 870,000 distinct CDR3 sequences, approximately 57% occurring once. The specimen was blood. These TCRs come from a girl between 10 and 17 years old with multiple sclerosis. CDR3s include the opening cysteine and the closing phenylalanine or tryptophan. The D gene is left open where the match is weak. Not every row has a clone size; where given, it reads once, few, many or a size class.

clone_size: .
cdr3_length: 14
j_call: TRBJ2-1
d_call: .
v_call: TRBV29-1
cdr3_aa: CSAPLPPVHNEQFF
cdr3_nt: TGCAGCGCCCCTCTCCCACCCGTTCACAATGAGCAGTTCTTC

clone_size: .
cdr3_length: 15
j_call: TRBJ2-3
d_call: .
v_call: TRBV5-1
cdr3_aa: CASRNMGHFTDTQYF
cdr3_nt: TGCGCCAGCAGGAATATGGGCCACTTCACAGATACGCAGTATTTT

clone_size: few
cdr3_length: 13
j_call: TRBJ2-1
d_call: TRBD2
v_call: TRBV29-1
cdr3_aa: CSVEGLAGEEQFF
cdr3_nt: TGCAGCGTTGAGGGACTAGCGGGAGAGGAGCAGTTCTTC

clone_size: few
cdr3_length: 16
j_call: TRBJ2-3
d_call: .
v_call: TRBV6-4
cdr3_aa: CASSAEGGQLTDTQYF
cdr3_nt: TGTGCCAGCAGTGCTGAGGGTGGACAGCTCACAGATACGCAGTATTTT

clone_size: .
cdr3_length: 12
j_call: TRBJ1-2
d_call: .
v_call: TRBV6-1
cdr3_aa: CASTEANYGYTF
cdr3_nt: TGTGCCAGCACAGAAGCTAACTATGGCTACACCTTC

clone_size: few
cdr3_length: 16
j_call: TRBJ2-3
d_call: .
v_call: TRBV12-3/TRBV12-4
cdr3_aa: CASSYGGARTTDTQYF
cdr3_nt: TGTGCCAGCAGTTATGGTGGGGCGAGGACCACAGATACGCAGTATTTT

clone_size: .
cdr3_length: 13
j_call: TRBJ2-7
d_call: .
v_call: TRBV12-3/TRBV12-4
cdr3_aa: CASSLGSNYGQYF
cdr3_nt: TGTGCCAGCAGTCTCGGGAGTAACTACGGGCAGTACTTC

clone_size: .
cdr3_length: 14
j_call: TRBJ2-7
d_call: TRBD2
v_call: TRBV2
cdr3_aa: CASMVGTSGYEQYF
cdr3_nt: TGTGCCAGCATGGTCGGGACTAGCGGCTACGAGCAGTACTTC

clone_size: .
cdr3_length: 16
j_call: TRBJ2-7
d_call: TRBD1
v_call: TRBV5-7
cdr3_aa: CASSLVRDRETYEQYF
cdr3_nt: TGTGCCAGCAGCCTCGTGCGGGACAGGGAAACCTACGAGCAGTACTTC

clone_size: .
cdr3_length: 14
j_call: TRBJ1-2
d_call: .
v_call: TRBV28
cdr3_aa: CASSSWTVGYGYTF
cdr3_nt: TGTGCCAGCAGTTCTTGGACAGTTGGTTATGGCTACACCTTC

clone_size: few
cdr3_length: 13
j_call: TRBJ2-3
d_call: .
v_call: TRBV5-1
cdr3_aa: CASAIAGTDTQYF
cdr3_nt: TGCGCCAGCGCAATCGCGGGCACAGATACGCAGTATTTT

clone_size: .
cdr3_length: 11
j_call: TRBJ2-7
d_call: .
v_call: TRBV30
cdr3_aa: CASDRAYEQYF
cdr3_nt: TGTGCCTCGGACAGAGCCTACGAGCAGTACTTC

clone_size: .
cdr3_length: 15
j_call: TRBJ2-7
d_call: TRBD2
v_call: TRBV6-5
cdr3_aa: CASSYSTSGPYEQYF
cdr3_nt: TGTGCCAGCAGTTACTCGACTAGCGGCCCCTACGAGCAGTACTTC

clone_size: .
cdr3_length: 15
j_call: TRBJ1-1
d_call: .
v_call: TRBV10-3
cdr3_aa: CAITPGALGNTEAFF
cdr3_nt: TGTGCCATCACGCCGGGGGCCCTAGGGAACACTGAAGCTTTCTTT

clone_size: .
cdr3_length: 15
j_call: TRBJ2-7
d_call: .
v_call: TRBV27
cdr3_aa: CASSDGAGSSYEQYF
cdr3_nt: TGTGCCAGCAGTGACGGGGCGGGAAGCTCCTACGAGCAGTACTTC

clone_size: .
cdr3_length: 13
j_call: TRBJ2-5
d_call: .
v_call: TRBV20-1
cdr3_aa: CSGIRDIRETQYF
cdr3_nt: TGCAGTGGAATACGGGACATTCGAGAGACCCAGTACTTC

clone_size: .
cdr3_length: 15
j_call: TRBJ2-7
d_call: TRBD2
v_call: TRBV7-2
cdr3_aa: CASSKSGSGSYEQYF
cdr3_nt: TGTGCCAGCAGTAAAAGCGGGAGTGGGTCCTACGAGCAGTACTTC

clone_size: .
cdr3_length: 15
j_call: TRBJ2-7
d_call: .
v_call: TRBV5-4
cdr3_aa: CASSSNVAGTYEQYF
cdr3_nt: TGTGCCAGCAGCTCCAATGTTGCGGGCACATACGAGCAGTACTTC

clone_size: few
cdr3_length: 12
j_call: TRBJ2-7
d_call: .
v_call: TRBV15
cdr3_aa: CATSKGRYEQYF
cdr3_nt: TGTGCCACCAGTAAAGGGCGCTACGAGCAGTACTTC

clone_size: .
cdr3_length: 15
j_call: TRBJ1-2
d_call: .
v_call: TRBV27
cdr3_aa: CASSFLQGGHYGYTF
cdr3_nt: TGTGCCAGCAGTTTCCTACAGGGAGGTCACTATGGCTACACCTTC

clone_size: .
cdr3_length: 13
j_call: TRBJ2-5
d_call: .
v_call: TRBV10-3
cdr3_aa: CAISVAPQETQYF
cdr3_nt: TGTGCCATCAGTGTCGCGCCCCAAGAGACCCAGTACTTC

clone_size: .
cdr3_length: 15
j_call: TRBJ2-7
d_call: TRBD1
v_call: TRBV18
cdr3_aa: CASSRAGGRGVEQYF
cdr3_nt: TGTGCCAGCTCGCGGGCAGGGGGAAGGGGCGTGGAGCAGTACTTC

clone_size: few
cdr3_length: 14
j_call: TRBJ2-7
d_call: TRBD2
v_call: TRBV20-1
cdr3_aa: CSASLTTSGYEQYF
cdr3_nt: TGCAGTGCTAGCTTAACGACTAGCGGCTACGAGCAGTACTTC

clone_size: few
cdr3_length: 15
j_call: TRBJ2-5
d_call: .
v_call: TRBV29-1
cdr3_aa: CSVEVRVRRDGTQYF
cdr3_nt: TGCAGCGTTGAAGTTCGGGTCCGACGCGACGGGACCCAGTACTTC

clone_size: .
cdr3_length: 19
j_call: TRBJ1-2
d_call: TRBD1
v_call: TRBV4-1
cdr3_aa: CASSHPTTGMNRVRYGYTF
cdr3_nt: TGCGCCAGCAGCCACCCAACGACAGGGATGAACAGAGTTCGTTATGGCTACACCTTC

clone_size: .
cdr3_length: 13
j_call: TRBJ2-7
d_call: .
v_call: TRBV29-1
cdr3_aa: CSVGRARGYEQYF
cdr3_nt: TGCAGCGTTGGTAGGGCCCGTGGCTACGAGCAGTACTTC

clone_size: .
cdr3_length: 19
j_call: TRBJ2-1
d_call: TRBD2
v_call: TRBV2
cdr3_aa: CASSPGLRRPGTRYNEQFF
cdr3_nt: TGTGCCAGCAGCCCCGGGCTCCGGCGTCCCGGGACTAGGTACAATGAGCAGTTCTTC

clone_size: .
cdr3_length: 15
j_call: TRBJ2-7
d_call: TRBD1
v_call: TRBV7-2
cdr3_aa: CASSLEGQNSYEQYF
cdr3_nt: TGTGCCAGCAGCTTAGAGGGACAGAACTCCTACGAGCAGTACTTC

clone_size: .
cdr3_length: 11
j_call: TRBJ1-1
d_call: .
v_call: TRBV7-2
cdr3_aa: CASSFRFEAFF
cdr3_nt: TGTGCCAGCAGCTTTCGTTTTGAAGCTTTCTTT

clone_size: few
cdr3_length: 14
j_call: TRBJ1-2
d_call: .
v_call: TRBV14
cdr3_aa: CASSQVGVGYGYTF
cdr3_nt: TGTGCCAGCAGCCAAGTGGGCGTCGGCTATGGCTACACCTTC

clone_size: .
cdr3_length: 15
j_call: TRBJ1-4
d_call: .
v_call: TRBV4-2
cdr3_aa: CASSQEVKYWEKLFF
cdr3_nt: TGTGCCAGCAGCCAAGAGGTTAAATATTGGGAAAAACTGTTTTTT

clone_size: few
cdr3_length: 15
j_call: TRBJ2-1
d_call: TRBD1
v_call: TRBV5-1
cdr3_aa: CASSPEGTGPNEQFF
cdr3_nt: TGCGCCAGCAGCCCTGAAGGGACAGGGCCCAATGAGCAGTTCTTC

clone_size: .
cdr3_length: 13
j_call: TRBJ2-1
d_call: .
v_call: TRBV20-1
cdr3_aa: CSAPMRTPNEQFF
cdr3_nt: TGCAGTGCTCCCATGAGGACTCCGAATGAGCAGTTCTTC

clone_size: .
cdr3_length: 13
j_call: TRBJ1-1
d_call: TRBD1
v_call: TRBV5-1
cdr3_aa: CASKTGGKAEAFF
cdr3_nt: TGCGCCAGCAAGACAGGGGGTAAAGCTGAAGCTTTCTTT

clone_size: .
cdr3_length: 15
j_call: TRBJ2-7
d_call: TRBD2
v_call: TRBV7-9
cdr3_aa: CASSLERGDSYEQYF
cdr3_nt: TGTGCCAGCAGCTTAGAACGGGGGGACTCCTACGAGCAGTACTTC

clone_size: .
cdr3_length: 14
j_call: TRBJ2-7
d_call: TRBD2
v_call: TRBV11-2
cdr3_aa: CASSPGRAYNEQYF
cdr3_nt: TGTGCCAGCAGCCCCGGGAGGGCCTACAATGAGCAGTACTTC

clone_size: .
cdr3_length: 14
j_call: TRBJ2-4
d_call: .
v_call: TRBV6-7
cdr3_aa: CASSYLGAENIQYF
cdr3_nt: TGTGCCAGCAGTTACCTGGGGGCAGAAAACATTCAGTACTTC

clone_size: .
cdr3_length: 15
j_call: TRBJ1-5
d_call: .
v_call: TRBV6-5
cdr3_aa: CASSYSREANQPQHF
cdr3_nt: TGTGCCAGCAGTTACTCGAGGGAGGCCAATCAGCCCCAGCATTTT

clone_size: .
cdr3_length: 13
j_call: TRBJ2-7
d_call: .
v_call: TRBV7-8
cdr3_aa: CASSPFSHWGQYF
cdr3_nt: TGTGCCAGCAGCCCATTTTCTCACTGGGGGCAGTACTTC

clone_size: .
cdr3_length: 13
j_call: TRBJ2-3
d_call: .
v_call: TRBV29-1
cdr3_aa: CSVNRVGPDTQYF
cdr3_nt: TGCAGCGTTAACAGGGTTGGCCCAGATACGCAGTATTTT

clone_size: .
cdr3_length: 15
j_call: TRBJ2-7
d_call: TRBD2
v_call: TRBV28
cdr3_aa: CASRTSGGISYEQYF
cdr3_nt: TGTGCCAGCAGGACTAGCGGGGGAATCTCCTACGAGCAGTACTTC

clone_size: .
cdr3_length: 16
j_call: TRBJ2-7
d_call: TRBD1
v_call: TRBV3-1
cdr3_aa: CASSTGQGTLSYEQYF
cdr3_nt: TGTGCCAGCAGCACTGGACAGGGCACCCTATCCTACGAGCAGTACTTC

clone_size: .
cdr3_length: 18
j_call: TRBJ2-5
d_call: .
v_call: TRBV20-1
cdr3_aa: CSARDYRDRPRGQETQYF
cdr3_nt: TGCAGTGCTAGAGATTATCGCGACCGCCCCAGGGGACAAGAGACCCAGTACTTC

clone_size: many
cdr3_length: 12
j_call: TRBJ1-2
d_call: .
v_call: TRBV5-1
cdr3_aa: CASSLQNYGYTF
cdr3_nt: TGCGCCAGCAGCTTGCAGAACTATGGCTACACCTTC

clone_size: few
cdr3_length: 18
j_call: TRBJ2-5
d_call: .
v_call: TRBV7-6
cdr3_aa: CASSLDLDRPLSQETQYF
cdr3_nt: TGTGCCAGCAGCTTAGACCTAGACAGGCCACTTAGCCAAGAGACCCAGTACTTC

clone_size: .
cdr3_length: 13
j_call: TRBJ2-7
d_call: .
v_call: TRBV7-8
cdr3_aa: CASSTRVPYEQYF
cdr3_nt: TGTGCCAGCAGCACTCGAGTGCCCTACGAGCAGTACTTC

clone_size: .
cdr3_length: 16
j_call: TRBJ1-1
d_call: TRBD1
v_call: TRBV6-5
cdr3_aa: CASSLGQGAGNTEAFF
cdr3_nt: TGTGCCAGCAGTCTCGGACAGGGGGCGGGGAACACTGAAGCTTTCTTT

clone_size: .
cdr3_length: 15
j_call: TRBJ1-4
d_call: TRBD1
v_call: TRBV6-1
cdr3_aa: CASSGLGTGGEKLFF
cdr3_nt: TGTGCCAGCAGTGGTCTGGGGACAGGGGGTGAAAAACTGTTTTTT